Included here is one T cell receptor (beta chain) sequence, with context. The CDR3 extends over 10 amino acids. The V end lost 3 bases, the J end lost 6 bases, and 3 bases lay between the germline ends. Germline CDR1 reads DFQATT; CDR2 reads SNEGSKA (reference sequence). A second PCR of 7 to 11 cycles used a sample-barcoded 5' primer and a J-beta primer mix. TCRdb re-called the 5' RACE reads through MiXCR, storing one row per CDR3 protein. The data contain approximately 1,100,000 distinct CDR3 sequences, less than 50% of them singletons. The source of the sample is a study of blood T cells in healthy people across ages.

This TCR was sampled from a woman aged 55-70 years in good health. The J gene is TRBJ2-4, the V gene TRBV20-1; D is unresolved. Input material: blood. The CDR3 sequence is CSASSNIQYF. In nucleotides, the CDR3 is TGCAGTGCTAGCTCAAACATTCAGTACTTC.